This T cell receptor beta chain was observed in a study of T cells in women clearing cervical HPV infection (dated by TCRdb to 2016 to 2019). Describing the broader study: The cases were about two dozen women with histologically confirmed HPV16-related CIN3 or worse, and 2 of those women had invasive cancers. Among cases, blood sampling occurred a median of roughly 160 days after lesion detection, with an interquartile range of roughly 85 to 220 days. Cases and controls were matched on age within five years and on year of sample collection. Since only a few of the women had HLA typing available, the possibility that HLA type was acting as a confounder could not be ruled out. Five blinded duplicates per group were added as quality controls, so that some 60 samples were obtained: 50 or so participants and some 10 replicates. This exploratory proof-of-principle case-control study, nested within the Guanacaste HPV Natural History Study in Costa Rica, compared TCR repertoires among women with different cervical HPV16 outcomes. Case blood was taken at the visit when the lesion was first identified, whereas control blood was taken when infection was no longer detected. Cases had a median age of roughly 35 years compared with 38 to 40 for controls, and baseline characteristics showed no significant differences between the groups. The parent cohort enrolled 10,049 women aged 18 or older in Guanacaste, Costa Rica, during about 1993 to 1994 and followed them for 6 to 7 years. The controls were 25 women whose single incident HPV16 infection cleared within 12 months with no development of precancer or cancer. Study-level results and caveats: Random forest classifiers that combined richness and V gene abundances separated cases from controls with an estimated AUC of around 0.8. TCR repertoire richness was significantly higher in CIN3+ cases than in controls across sequencing depths, while evenness did not differ. Because the number of T cells in each sample was unknown, differences in richness could reflect differing T-cell content rather than repertoire biology. Because of the cross-sectional design, the study could not determine whether the associations came before infection or resulted from infection, and neither effector/memory subsets nor HPV-specific T cells were isolated. TRBV6-7 relative abundance was lower in cases than in controls (approximately 0.11% versus 0.16%; Bonferroni P = 0.0008).

The germline V gene (reference sequence) yields LNHDA for CDR1 and SQIVND for CDR2. The CDR3, cysteine through phenylalanine, is 14 amino acids long. Of the CDR3's DNA, 33 bases were read; they are in frame from base 1. A note on this clone: Its antigen remains undetermined. The read terminates 3 residues ahead of where the CDR3 ends, so the germline J gene completes it.

The immunoSEQ assay used multiplex PCR to amplify TCR beta CDR3 regions from an average of around 1.2 ug of genomic DNA per sample. To correct primer bias, the assay used a complete synthetic TCR repertoire to set an amplification baseline. Amplicons were sequenced on the Illumina platform. The paper's processing steps were these. Sequence errors were corrected by clustering with frequency ratios and a modified nearest-neighbor algorithm, and the sequences were then analyzed in the immunoSEQ Analyzer using IMGT gene definitions. At each rarefaction depth, TCR richness and evenness were averaged over 20 rarefaction repeats, and samples with fewer sequences than the depth were excluded. Wilcoxon rank sum tests with FDR correction were used to compare V, D and J gene relative abundances between the groups. For the blinded duplicates, the intraclass correlation was 95.6% for TCR richness and averaged around 81% across around 66 gene segments. TCRdb's version of the immuneACCESS table is confined to in-frame rearrangements and falls short of the full clone set. An unresolved V gene accounts for under half of the shortfall where checked; the remainder is of unknown origin. Clone size and V and J calls were adopted from that table, with D and trimming inferred from the DNA. This specimen's table enumerates tens of thousands of clones. Together, the top ten hold more than 6% of the sample.

Every participant had a single incident cervical HPV16 infection, and prevalent HPV16 infections were excluded. Cervical HPV DNA was detected by MY09/MY11 PCR and genotyped by dot-blot hybridization. Approximately 16 mL of heparinized blood were centrifuged, and the buffy coat was split into aliquots, frozen at -30 degrees C, and then kept at -80 degrees C. Genomic DNA was extracted from buffy coat specimens using QIAGEN kits. Sequenced sample: blood buffy coat. The rearranged chain carries TRBV19 and TRBJ1-5, and TRBD1 aligns with 9 junction nucleotides. The TCR sequence derives from a woman between 18 and 69 years old with a cervical HPV16 infection that either progressed to CIN3+ or cleared (not recorded which). CDR3 DNA (partial): TGTGCCAGTAGTATGAGCCGGGACAGGGATCCC. It specifies CASSMSRDRDP. The whole CDR3 sequence is CASSMSRDRDPQHF.